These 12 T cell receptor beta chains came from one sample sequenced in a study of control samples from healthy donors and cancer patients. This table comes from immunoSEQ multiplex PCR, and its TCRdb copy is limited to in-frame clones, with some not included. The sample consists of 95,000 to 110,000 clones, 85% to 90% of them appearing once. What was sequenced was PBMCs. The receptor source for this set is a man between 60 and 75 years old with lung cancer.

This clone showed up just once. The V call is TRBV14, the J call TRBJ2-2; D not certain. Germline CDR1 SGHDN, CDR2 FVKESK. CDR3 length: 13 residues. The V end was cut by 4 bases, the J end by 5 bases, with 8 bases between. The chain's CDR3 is CASSPILTGELFF. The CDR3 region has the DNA TGTGCCAGCAGCCCGATCCTTACCGGGGAGCTGTTTTTT.

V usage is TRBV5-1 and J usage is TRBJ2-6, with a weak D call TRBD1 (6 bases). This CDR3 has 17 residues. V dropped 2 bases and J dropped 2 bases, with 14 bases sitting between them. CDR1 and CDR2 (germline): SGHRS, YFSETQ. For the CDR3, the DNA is TGCGCCAGCAGCTTTGATCTACAGGGACCTGGGGCCAACGTCCTGACTTTC. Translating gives CASSFDLQGPGANVLTF. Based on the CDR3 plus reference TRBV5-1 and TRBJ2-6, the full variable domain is KAGVTQTPRYLIKTRGQQVTLSCSPISGHRSVSWYQQTPGQGLQFLFEYFSETQRNKGNFPGRFSGRQFSNSRSEMNVSTLELGDSALYLCASSFDLQGPGANVLTFGAGSRLTVL.

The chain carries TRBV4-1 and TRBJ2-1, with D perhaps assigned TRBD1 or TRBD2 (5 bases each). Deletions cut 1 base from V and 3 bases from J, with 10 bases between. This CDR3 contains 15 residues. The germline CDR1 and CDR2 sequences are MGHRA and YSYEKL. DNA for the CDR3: TGCGCCAGCAGCCAAGGAGGGGCCTTCTACAATGAGCAGTTCTTC. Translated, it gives CASSQGGAFYNEQFF.

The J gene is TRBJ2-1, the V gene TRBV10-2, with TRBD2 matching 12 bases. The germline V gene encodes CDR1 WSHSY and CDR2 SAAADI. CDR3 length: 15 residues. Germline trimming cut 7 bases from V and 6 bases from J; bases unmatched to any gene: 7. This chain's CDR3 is CASTAGLAGINEQFF. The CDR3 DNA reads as TGCGCCAGCACCGCGGGACTAGCGGGCATCAATGAGCAGTTCTTC.

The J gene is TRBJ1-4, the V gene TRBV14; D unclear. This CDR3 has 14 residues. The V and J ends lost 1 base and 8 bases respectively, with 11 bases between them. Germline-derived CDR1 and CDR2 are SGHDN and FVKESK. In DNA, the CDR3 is TGTGCCAGCAGCCAAGTCAGAGGGAGGGAAAAACTGTTTTTT. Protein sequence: CASSQVRGREKLFF.

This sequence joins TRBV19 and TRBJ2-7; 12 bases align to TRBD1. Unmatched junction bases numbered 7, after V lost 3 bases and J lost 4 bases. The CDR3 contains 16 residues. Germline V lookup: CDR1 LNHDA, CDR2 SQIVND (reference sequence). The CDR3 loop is CASSMLGTGGGYEQYV. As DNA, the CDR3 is TGTGCCAGTAGTATGCTGGGGACAGGGGGCGGGTACGAGCAGTACGTC.

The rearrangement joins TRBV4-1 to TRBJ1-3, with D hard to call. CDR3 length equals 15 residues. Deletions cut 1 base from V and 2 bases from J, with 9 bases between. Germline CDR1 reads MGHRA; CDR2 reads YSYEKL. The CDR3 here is CASSQVQGTGNTIYF. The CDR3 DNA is TGCGCCAGCAGCCAAGTACAAGGGACTGGAAACACCATATATTTT.

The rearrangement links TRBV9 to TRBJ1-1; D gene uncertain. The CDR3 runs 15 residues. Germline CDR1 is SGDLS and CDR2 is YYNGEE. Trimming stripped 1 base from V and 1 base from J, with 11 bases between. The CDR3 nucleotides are TGTGCCAGCAGCGTATCCTGGGGAGGGAACACTGAAGCTTTCTTT. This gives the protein CASSVSWGGNTEAFF. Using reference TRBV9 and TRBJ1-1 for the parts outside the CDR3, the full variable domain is DSGVTQTPKHLITATGQRVTLRCSPRSGDLSVYWYQQSLDQGLQFLIQYYNGEERAKGNILERFSAQQFPDLHSELNLSSLELGDSALYFCASSVSWGGNTEAFFGQGTRLTVV.

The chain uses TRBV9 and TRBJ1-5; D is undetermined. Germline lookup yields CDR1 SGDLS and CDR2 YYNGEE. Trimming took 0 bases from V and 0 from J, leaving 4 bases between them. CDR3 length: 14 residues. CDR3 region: CASSVGISNQPQHF. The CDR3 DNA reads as TGTGCCAGCAGCGTAGGGATTAGCAATCAGCCCCAGCATTTT.

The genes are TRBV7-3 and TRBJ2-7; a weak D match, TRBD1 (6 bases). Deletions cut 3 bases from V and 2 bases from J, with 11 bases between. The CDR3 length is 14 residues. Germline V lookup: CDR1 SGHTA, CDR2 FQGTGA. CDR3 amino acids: CASSFGPGAYEQYF. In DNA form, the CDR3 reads TGTGCCAGCAGCTTTGGGCCAGGGGCCTACGAGCAGTACTTC.

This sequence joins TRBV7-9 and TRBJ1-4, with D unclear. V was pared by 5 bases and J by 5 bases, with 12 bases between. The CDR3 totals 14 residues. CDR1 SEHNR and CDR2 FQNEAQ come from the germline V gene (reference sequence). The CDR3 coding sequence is TGTGCCAGCAGCATCACCTACCGGAATGAAAAACTGTTTTTT. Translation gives CASSITYRNEKLFF.

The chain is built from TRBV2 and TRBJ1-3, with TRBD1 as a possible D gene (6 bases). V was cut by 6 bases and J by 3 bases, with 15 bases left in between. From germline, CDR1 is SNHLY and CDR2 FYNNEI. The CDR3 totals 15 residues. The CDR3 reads CASREQGLGGNTIYF. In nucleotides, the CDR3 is TGTGCCAGCAGGGAACAGGGCCTCGGTGGAAACACCATATATTTT.